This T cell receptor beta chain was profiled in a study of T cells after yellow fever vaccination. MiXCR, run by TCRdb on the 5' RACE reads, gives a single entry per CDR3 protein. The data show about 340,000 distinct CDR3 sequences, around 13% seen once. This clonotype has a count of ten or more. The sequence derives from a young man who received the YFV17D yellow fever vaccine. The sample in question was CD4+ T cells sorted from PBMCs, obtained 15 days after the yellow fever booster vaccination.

As DNA, the CDR3 is TGTGCCAGCAGCTTCCGGAGGACTTTTCTAAGCTCCTACAATGAGCAGTTCTTC. Its translation: CASSFRRTFLSSYNEQFF. The chain recombines TRBV5-5 with TRBJ2-1, with D tentatively TRBD2 (5 bases). The CDR3 is made up of 18 amino acids. Germline V gives CDR1 SGHKS, CDR2 YYEKEE (reference sequence). V was shortened by 2 bases and J by 0 bases, with 18 bases between the two germline ends.